This entry describes one T cell receptor (beta chain). This sample is drawn from a study of technical replicates of blood from four donors. The repertoire was sequenced with immunoSEQ multiplex PCR; TCRdb's copy has only in-frame clones and lacks some. The top ten hold roughly 0.36% of the sample, which has 65,000 to 80,000 clones, about 92% seen once. This CDR3 has 11 residues. CDR1 is MNHNY, CDR2 SVGAGI, per germline (reference sequence). Deletions cut 5 bases from V and 6 bases from J, with 8 bases between. Sample: T cells isolated from PBMCs. The V gene is TRBV6-6, the J gene TRBJ2-7, with D unresolved. The sequence was obtained from a human donor in good health. The CDR3 protein is CASSGASEQYF. Written as DNA, the CDR3 is TGTGCCAGCAGTGGAGCCAGCGAGCAGTACTTC.